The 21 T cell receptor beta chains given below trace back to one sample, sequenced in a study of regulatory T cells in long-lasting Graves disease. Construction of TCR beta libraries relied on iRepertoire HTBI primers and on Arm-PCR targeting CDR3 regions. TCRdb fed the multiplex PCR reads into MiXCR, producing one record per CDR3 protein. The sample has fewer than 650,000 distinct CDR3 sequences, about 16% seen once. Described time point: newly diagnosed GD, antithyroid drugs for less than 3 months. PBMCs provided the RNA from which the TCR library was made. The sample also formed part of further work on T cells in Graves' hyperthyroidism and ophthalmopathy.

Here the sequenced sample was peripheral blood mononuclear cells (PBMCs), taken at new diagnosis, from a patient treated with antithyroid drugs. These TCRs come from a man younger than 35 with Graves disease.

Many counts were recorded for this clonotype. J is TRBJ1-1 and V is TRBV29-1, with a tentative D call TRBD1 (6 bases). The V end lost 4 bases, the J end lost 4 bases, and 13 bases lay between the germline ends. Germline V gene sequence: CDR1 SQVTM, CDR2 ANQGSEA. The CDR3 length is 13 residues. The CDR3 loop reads CSVVTGRSTEAFF. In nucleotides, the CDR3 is TGCAGCGTTGTGACAGGTCGATCCACTGAAGCTTTCTTT.

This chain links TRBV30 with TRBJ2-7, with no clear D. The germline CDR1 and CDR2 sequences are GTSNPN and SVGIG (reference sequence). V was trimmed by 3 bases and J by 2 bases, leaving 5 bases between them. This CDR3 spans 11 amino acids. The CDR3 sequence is CAWRDTYEQYF. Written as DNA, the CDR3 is TGTGCCTGGAGAGACACCTACGAGCAGTACTTC.

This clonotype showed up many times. The CDR3, as DNA: TGTGCCAGCAGCTCCAGGGTCGAGGGAGGGGGAGATACGCAGTATTTT. Translation: CASSSRVEGGGDTQYF. The chain employs TRBV11-2 and TRBJ2-3, with a weak D call TRBD2 (7 bases). CDR1 and CDR2 (germline): SGHAT, FQNNGV. V lost 4 bases and J 5 bases, leaving 19 bases between the germline ends. The CDR3 contains 16 residues. The full variable domain, in which reference TRBV11-2 and TRBJ2-3 provide the parts outside the CDR3, is EAGVAQSPRYKIIEKRQSVAFWCNPISGHATLYWYQQILGQGPKLLIQFQNNGVVDDSQLPKDRFSAERLKGVDSTLKIQPAKLEDSAVYLCASSSRVEGGGDTQYFGPGTRLTVL.

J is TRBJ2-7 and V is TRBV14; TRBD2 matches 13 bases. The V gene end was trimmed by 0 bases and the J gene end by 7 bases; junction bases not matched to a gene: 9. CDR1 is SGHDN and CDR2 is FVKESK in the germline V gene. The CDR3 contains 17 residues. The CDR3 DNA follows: TGTGCCAGCAGCCAAGATCGGACTAGCGGGAGTATCTGGGAGCAGTACTTC. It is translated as CASSQDRTSGSIWEQYF.

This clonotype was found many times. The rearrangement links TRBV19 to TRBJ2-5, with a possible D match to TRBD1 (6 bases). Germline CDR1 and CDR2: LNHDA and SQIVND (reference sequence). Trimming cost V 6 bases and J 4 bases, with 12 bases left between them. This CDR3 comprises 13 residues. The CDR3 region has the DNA TGTGCCAGTAGCACACAGGGTGTAGAGACCCAGTACTTC. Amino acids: CASSTQGVETQYF.

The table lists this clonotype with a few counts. The CDR3 DNA reads TGTGCCAGTAGTATAGGAGTCGCAGGCTTGAACACTGAAGCTTTCTTT. Protein: CASSIGVAGLNTEAFF. The chain recombines TRBV19 with TRBJ1-1; D gene unclear. V lost 1 base to trimming and J lost 0 bases, with 12 bases between them. Germline CDR1 is LNHDA and CDR2 is SQIVND (reference sequence). The CDR3 is made up of 16 amino acids.

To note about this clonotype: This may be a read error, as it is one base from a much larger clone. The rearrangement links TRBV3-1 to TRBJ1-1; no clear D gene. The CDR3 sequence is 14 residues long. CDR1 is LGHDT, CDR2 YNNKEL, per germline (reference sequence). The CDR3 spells CASSQEEKNTEASF. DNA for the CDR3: TGTGCCAGCAGCCAAGAAGAGAAGAACACTGAAGCTTCCTTT. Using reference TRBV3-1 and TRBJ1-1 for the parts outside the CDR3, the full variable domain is DTAVSQTPKYLVTQMGNDKSIKCEQNLGHDTMYWYKQDSKKFLKIMFSYNNKELIINETVPNRFSPKSPDKAHLNLHINSLELGDSAVYFCASSQEEKNTEASFGQGTRLTVV.

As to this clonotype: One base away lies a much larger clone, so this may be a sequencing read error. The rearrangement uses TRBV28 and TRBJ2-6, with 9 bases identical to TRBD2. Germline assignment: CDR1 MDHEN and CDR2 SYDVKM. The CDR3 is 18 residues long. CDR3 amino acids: CASSLSGSPTSGANALTF. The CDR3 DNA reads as TGTGCCAGCAGCCTTAGCGGGAGTCCGACCTCTGGGGCCAACGCCCTGACTTTC.

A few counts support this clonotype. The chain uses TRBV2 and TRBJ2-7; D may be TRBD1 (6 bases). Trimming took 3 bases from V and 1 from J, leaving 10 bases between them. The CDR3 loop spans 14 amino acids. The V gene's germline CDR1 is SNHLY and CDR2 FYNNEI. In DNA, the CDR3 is TGTGCCAGCAGTGACTCGGACAGATCCTACGAGCAGTACTTC. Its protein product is CASSDSDRSYEQYF.

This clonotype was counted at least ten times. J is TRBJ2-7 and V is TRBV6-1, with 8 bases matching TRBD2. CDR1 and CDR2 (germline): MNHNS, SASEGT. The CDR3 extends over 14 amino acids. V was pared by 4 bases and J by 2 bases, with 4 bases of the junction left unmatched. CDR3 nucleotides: TGTGCCAGCAGTGTTGGACTAGCCACCTACGAGCAGTACTTC. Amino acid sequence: CASSVGLATYEQYF.

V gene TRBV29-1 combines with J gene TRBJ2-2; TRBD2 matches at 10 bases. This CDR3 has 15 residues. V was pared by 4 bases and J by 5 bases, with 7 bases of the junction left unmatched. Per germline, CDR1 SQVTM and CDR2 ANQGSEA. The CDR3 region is CSVVSSGRETGELFF. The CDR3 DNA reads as TGCAGCGTTGTCTCTAGCGGGAGAGAGACCGGGGAGCTGTTTTTT.

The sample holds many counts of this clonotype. The CDR3 reads CASSVVAGNTEAFF. The DNA of the CDR3 is TGTGCCAGCAGCGTAGTTGCAGGGAACACTGAAGCTTTCTTT. This chain joins TRBV9 and TRBJ1-1; no clear D. The ends were cut back, 0 bases at V and 1 base at J, with 7 bases in the middle. The CDR3 contains 14 residues. Germline CDR1 reads SGDLS; CDR2 reads YYNGEE.

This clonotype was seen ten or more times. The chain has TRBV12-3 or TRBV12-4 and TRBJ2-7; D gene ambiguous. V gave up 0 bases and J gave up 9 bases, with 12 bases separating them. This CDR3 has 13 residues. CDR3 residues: CASSLALGDSQYF. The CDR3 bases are TGTGCCAGCAGTTTAGCGCTCGGAGATTCGCAGTACTTC.

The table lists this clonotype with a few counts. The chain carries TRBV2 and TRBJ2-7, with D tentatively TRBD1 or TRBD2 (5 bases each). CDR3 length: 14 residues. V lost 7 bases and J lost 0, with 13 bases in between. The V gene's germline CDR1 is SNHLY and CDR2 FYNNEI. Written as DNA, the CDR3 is TGTGCCAGCACCTGGGACCGATACTCCTACGAGCAGTACTTC. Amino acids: CASTWDRYSYEQYF. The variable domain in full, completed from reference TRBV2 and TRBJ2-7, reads EPEVTQTPSHQVTQMGQEVILRCVPISNHLYFYWYRQILGQKVEFLVSFYNNEISEKSEIFDDQFSVERPDGSNFTLKIRSTKLEDSAMYFCASTWDRYSYEQYFGPGTRLTVT.

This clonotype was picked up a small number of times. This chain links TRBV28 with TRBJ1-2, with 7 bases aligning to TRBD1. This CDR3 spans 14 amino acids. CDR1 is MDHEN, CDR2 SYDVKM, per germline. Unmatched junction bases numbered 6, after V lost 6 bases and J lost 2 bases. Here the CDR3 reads CASSRQGGNYGYTF. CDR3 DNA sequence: TGTGCCAGCAGCAGACAGGGTGGGAACTATGGCTACACCTTC.

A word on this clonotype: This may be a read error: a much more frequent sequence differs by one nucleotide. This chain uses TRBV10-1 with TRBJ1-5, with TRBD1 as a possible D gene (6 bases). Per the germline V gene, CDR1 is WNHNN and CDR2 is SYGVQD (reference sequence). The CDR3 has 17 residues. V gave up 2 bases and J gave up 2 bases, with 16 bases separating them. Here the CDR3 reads CASSEKRTAHGNQPQHF. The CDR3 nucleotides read TGCGCCAGCAGTGAGAAAAGGACAGCTCATGGCAATCAGCCCCAGCATTTT.

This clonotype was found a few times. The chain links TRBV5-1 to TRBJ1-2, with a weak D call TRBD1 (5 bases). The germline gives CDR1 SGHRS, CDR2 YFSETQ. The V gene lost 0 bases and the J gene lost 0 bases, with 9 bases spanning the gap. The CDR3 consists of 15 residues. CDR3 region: CASSLAQGANYGYTF. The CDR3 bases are TGCGCCAGCAGCTTGGCCCAGGGAGCTAACTATGGCTACACCTTC.

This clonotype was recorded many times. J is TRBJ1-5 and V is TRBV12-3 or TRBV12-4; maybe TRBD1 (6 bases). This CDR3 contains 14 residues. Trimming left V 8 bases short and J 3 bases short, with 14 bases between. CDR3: CASSRGGSNQPQHF. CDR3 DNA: TGTGCCAGCTCAAGGGGGGGGTCCAATCAGCCCCAGCATTTT.

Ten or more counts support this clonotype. As DNA, the CDR3 is TGTGCCAGCAGTTTACTAGCGGGATTTTACAATGAGCAGTTCTTC. Residues: CASSLLAGFYNEQFF. The chain carries TRBV28 and TRBJ2-1; TRBD2 matches 9 bases. J gave up 4 bases and V 2 bases, and 3 bases lay outside the gene matches. Germline V gives CDR1 MDHEN, CDR2 SYDVKM. The CDR3 covers 15 residues.

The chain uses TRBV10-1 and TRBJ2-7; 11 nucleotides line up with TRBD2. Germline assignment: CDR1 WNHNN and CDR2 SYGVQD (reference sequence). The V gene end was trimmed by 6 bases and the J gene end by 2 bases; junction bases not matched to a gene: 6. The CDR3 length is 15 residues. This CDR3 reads CASRAGLAETYEQYF. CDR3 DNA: TGCGCCAGCAGGGCGGGACTAGCGGAGACCTACGAGCAGTACTTC.

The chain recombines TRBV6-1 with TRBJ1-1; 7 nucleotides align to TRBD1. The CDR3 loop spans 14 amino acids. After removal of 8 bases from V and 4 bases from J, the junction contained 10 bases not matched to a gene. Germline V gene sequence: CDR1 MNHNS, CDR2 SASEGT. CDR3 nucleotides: TGTGCCAGCTTCGGGGAGAGGGGGCCCACTGAAGCTTTCTTT. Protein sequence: CASFGERGPTEAFF.